This T cell receptor beta chain originates from a study of PD-1 blockade in classical Hodgkin lymphoma. The sample's time point: cycle 4 day 1 (C4D1), after six to seven weeks of nivolumab. All patients relapsed after autologous stem cell transplantation, and brentuximab vedotin exposure varied. General observations from the study: Partial responders and progressors had significantly lower baseline TCR diversity.

As for this clone: The target antigen is unknown.

Generated by immunoSEQ multiplex PCR, the TCRdb table keeps only in-frame clones and is missing some. The data contain tens of thousands of clones, roughly 80% of them seen just once; the ten biggest clones take up roughly a fifth. Germline-derived CDR1 and CDR2 are MGHRA and YSYEKL. The V segment lost 1 base and the J segment 1 base; nucleotides outside the gene matches: 5. This CDR3 is built from 17 residues. The source of this sequence is a human donor with classical Hodgkin lymphoma. Sequencing was performed on peripheral blood mononuclear cells (PBMCs), taken before the fourth cycle of nivolumab. The V call is TRBV4-1, the J call TRBJ2-2, with 8 bases matching TRBD1. The DNA for the CDR3 is TGCGCCAGCAGCCAAGTAGGACAGGGTCGGAACACCGGGGAGCTGTTTTTT. Its protein is CASSQVGQGRNTGELFF.